These 15 T cell receptor beta chains were sequenced from one sample in a study of blood T cell repertoires in COVID-19. The repertoire was sequenced with immunoSEQ multiplex PCR; TCRdb's copy has only in-frame clones and lacks some. The repertoire includes around 130,000 clones, 85% to 90% of them detected once, and roughly 2.2% sits in the top ten. What was sequenced was peripheral blood. The receptors shown here come from a woman aged 45 to 65 with acute or convalescent COVID-19.

V and J are TRBV30 and TRBJ2-6, with D maybe TRBD1 (5 bases). Between the trimmed V and J ends, which lost 0 bases and 0 bases, there was a span of 9 bases. The V gene's germline CDR1 is GTSNPN and CDR2 SVGIG (reference sequence). This CDR3 is 16 amino acids long. CDR3 sequence reads: CAWSVRRDSGANVLTF. CDR3 sequence (DNA): TGTGCCTGGAGTGTACGCAGGGACTCTGGGGCCAACGTCCTGACTTTC.

The V call is TRBV27, the J call TRBJ2-7; 12 positions agree with TRBD1. The CDR3 covers 16 residues. V gave up 1 base and J gave up 7 bases; unmatched junction bases: 8. The germline gives CDR1 MNHEY, CDR2 SMNVEV (reference sequence). The CDR3 DNA reads TGTGCCAGCAGTTTATTATACCGGGACAGGGGGCGAGAGCAGTACTTC. This gives the protein CASSLLYRDRGREQYF.

The gene calls are TRBV7-8 and TRBJ2-3; possibly TRBD2 for D (6 bases). The CDR3 extends over 16 amino acids. CDR1 SGHVS and CDR2 FQNEAQ come from the germline V gene. V lost 4 bases to trimming and J lost 2 bases, with 16 bases between them. The CDR3 region is CASSSWGEVTTDTQYF. The CDR3 nucleotides are TGTGCCAGCAGCTCTTGGGGGGAGGTAACCACAGATACGCAGTATTTT. The full variable domain, its missing parts supplied by reference TRBV7-8 and TRBJ2-3, is GAGVSQSPRYKVAKRGQDVALRCDPISGHVSLFWYQQALGQGPEFLTYFQNEAQLDKSGLPSDRFFAERPEGSVSTLKIQRTQQEDSAVYLCASSSWGEVTTDTQYFGPGTRLTVL.

This rearrangement joins TRBV10-3 to TRBJ2-1; 11 bases line up with TRBD2. The CDR3 is 13 residues long. Germline V CDR1 and CDR2: ENHRY, SYGVKD. The CDR3 nucleotides read TGTGCTAGCGGGGGGGGATCTTACAATGAGCAGTTCTTC. This gives the protein CASGGGSYNEQFF.

The chain links TRBV3-1 (or the pseudogene TRBV3-2) to TRBJ2-1, with TRBD2 matching 7 bases. CDR1 is LGHDT, CDR2 YNNKEL, per germline (reference sequence). V shed 4 bases and J 4 bases; nucleotides not matched to a gene: 1. This CDR3 has 13 amino acids. The CDR3 DNA reads as TGTGCCAGCAGCCTCGGGGGGTACAATGAGCAGTTCTTC. The encoded protein is CASSLGGYNEQFF.

This clone has a single count. The rearrangement uses TRBV6-5 and TRBJ1-2; D possibly corresponds to TRBD1 (5 bases). V shed 1 base and J shed 6 bases, with 6 bases lying between them. The CDR3 covers 12 residues. CDR1 and CDR2 from the germline V gene are MNHEY and SVGAGI. CDR3 region: CASSYLGDGYTF. In DNA form, the CDR3 reads TGTGCCAGCAGTTACTTAGGGGATGGCTACACCTTC.

The chain links TRBV6-2 or TRBV6-3 to TRBJ2-7; 12 bases map to TRBD2. After removal of 0 bases from V and 1 base from J, the junction contained 10 bases not matched to a gene. CDR3 length: 19 amino acids. The V gene's germline CDR1 is MNHEY and CDR2 SVGEGT. The CDR3 loop is CASSYSGTSGSRISYEQYF. In DNA, the CDR3 is TGTGCCAGCAGTTACTCCGGGACTAGCGGGTCGAGGATTTCCTACGAGCAGTACTTC.

The chain employs TRBV7-2 and TRBJ1-6; D uncertain. The CDR3 totals 13 residues. CDR1 is SGHTA, CDR2 FQGNSA, per germline. Trimming removed 5 bases from V and 8 bases from J, with 10 bases in between. Written as DNA, the CDR3 is TGTGCCAGCAGCAAGCCCGACTATTCACCCCTCCACTTT. This translates into CASSKPDYSPLHF. The whole variable domain, filled in from reference TRBV7-2 and TRBJ1-6, reads GAGVSQSPSNKVTEKGKDVELRCDPISGHTALYWYRQSLGQGLEFLIYFQGNSAPDKSGLPSDRFSAERTGGSVSTLTIQRTQQEDSAVYLCASSKPDYSPLHFGNGTRLTVT.

The chain recombines TRBV18 with TRBJ2-2; TRBD2 might be the D (5 bases). Germline CDR1 is KGHSH and CDR2 is LQKENI. V was shortened by 6 bases and J by 0 bases, with 11 bases between the two germline ends. The length of the CDR3 is 15 residues. The CDR3 DNA sequence: TGTGCCAGCTCGCTTACGGGGACGAACACCGGGGAGCTGTTTTTT. Protein product: CASSLTGTNTGELFF.

The chain joins TRBV27 to TRBJ1-2, with D uncertain. V was cut by 6 bases and J by 1 base, with 12 bases left in between. CDR1 MNHEY and CDR2 SMNVEV come from the germline V gene (reference sequence). The CDR3 length is 14 residues. CDR3: CASREHSGNYGYTF. In DNA form, the CDR3 reads TGTGCCAGCAGGGAACACAGTGGTAACTATGGCTACACCTTC.

V and J are TRBV3-1 (or the pseudogene TRBV3-2) and TRBJ2-7, with a tentative D call TRBD2 (6 bases). Germline lookup yields CDR1 LGHDT and CDR2 YNNKEL (reference sequence). The CDR3 runs to 19 residues. Trimming cost V 3 bases and J 2 bases, with 26 bases left between them. Here the CDR3 DNA reads TGTGCCAGCAGCCATGAATTGGGACTCGGGGAGCTGAAGGCCTACGAGCAGTACTTC. Protein product: CASSHELGLGELKAYEQYF.

This chain connects TRBV30 to TRBJ2-7, with D perhaps matching TRBD2 (6 bases). V was trimmed by 1 base and J by 2 bases, leaving 12 bases between them. The CDR3 totals 14 residues. Germline CDR1 GTSNPN, CDR2 SVGIG (reference sequence). Here the CDR3 DNA reads TGTGCCTGGAGTGCGGGGCGGGGAGCCTACGAGCAGTACTTC. Protein: CAWSAGRGAYEQYF.

The gene calls are TRBV2 and TRBJ2-3; 11 bases agree with TRBD2. Germline lookup yields CDR1 SNHLY and CDR2 FYNNEI. The CDR3 is 14 amino acids. The CDR3 is CGSSGGAGTDTQYF. In DNA form, the CDR3 reads TGTGGGAGTAGCGGGGGGGCCGGCACAGATACGCAGTATTTT. Full variable domain (remainder filled in from reference TRBV2 and TRBJ2-3): EPEVTQTPSHQVTQMGQEVILRCVPISNHLYFYWYRQILGQKVEFLVSFYNNEISEKSEIFDDQFSVERPDGSNFTLKIRSTKLEDSAMYFCGSSGGAGTDTQYFGPGTRLTVL.

This sequence joins TRBV11-3 and TRBJ1-1; TRBD1 is a possible D gene (5 bases). Trimming took off 5 bases at V and 0 bases at J, with 22 bases between the two ends. The germline CDR1 and CDR2 sequences are SGHNT and YENEEA. The CDR3 spans 18 residues. As DNA, the CDR3 is TGTGCCAGCAGCCGATCAGGGTGGTGGACGAACATGAACACTGAAGCTTTCTTT. Its protein product is CASSRSGWWTNMNTEAFF.

This chain uses TRBV24-1 with TRBJ1-3, with 9 bases that match TRBD1. CDR3 length: 16 amino acids. Trimming cost V 4 bases and J 2 bases; bases outside gene matches: 5. Germline V gene lookup returns CDR1 KGHDR and CDR2 SFDVKD. Written as DNA, the CDR3 is TGTGCCACCAGTGACCCCGGGACAGGGACTGGAAACACCATATATTTT. Protein product: CATSDPGTGTGNTIYF.